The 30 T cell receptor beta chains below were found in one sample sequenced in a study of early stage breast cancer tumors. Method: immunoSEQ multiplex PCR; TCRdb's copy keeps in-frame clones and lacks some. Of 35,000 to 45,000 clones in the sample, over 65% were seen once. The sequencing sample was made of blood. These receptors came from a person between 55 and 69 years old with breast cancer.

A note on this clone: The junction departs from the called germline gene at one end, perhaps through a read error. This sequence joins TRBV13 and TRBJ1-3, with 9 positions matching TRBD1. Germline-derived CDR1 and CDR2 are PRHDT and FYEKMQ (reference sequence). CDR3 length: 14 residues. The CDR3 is CASSLGQGRNTIYF. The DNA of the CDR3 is TGTGCCAGCAGCCTAGGACAGGGGCGAAACACCATATATTTT.

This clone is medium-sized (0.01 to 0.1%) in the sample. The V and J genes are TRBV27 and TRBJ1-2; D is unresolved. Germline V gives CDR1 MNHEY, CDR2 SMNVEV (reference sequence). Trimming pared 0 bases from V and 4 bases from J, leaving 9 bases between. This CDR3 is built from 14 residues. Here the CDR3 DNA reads TGTGCCAGCAGTTTATCCACAACCCTCTATGGCTACACCTTC. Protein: CASSLSTTLYGYTF.

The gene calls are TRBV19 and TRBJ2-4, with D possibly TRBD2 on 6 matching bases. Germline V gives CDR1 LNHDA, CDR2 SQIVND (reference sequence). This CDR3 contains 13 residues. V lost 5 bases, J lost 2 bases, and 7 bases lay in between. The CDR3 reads CASSWTTKNIQYF. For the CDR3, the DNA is TGTGCCAGTAGTTGGACTACCAAAAACATTCAGTACTTC.

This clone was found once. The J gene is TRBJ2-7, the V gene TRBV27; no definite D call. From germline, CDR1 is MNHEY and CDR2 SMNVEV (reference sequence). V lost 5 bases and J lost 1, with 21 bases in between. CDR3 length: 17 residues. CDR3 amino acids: CASSQYPIRTVSYEQYF. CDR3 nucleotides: TGTGCCAGCAGTCAATACCCCATTAGGACGGTTTCCTACGAGCAGTACTTC.

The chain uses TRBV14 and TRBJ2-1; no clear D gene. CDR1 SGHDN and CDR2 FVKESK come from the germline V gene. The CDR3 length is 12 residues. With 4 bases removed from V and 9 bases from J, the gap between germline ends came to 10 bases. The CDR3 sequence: CASSPDWREQFF. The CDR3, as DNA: TGTGCCAGCAGCCCAGACTGGCGTGAGCAGTTCTTC.

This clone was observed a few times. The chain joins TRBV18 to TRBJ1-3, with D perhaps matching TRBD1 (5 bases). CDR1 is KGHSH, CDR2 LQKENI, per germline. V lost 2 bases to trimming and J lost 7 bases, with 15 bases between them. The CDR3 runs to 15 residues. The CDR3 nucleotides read TGTGCCAGCTCACCAGGGACGTCCTCGGGGAACACCATATATTTT. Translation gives CASSPGTSSGNTIYF.

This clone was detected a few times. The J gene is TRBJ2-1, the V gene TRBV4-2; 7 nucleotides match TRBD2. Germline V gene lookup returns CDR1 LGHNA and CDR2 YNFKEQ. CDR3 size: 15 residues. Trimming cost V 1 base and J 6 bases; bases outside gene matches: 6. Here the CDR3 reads CASSQGDSGRNEQFF. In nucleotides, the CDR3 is TGTGCCAGCAGCCAAGGGGATAGCGGGCGCAATGAGCAGTTCTTC.

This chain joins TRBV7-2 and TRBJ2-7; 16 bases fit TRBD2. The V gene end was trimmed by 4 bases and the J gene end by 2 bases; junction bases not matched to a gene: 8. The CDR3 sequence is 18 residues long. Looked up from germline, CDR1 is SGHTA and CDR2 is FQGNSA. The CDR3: CASSYAGLAGGVTYEQYF. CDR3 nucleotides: TGTGCCAGCAGCTATGCGGGACTAGCGGGAGGGGTAACCTACGAGCAGTACTTC.

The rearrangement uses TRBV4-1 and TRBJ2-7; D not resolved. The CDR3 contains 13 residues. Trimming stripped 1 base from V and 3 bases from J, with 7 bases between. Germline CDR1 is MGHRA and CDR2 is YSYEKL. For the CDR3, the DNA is TGCGCCAGCAGCCAAGTCGGAATCTACGAGCAGTACTTC. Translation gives CASSQVGIYEQYF.

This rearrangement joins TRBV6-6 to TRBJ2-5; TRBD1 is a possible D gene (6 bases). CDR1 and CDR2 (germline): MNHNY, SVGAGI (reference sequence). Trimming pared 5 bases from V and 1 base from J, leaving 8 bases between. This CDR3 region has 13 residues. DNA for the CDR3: TGTGCCAGCAGTCAGGGGCCCCAAGAGACCCAGTACTTC. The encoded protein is CASSQGPQETQYF.

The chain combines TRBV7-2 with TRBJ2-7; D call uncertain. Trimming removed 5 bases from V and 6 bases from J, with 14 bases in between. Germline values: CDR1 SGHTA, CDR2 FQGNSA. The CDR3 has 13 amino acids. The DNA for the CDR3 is TGTGCCAGCAGCCTCAACCGGGCTGGCGAGCAGTACTTC. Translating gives CASSLNRAGEQYF.

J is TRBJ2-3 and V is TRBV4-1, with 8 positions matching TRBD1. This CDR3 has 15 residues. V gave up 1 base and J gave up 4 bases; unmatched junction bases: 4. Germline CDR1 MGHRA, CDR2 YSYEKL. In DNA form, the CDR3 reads TGCGCCAGCAGCCAAGTTGACAGGGGTTCAGATACGCAGTATTTT. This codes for CASSQVDRGSDTQYF.

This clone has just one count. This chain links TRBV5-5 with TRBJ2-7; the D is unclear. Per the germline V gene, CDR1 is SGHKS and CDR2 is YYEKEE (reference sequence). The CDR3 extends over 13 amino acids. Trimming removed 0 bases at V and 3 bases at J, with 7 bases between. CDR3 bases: TGTGCCAGCAGCTTGGCGGATATCTACGAGCAGTACTTC. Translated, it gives CASSLADIYEQYF. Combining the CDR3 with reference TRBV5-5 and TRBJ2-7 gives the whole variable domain DAGVTQSPTHLIKTRGQQVTLRCSPISGHKSVSWYQQVLGQGPQFIFQYYEKEERGRGNFPDRFSARQFPNYSSELNVNALLLGDSALYLCASSLADIYEQYFGPGTRLTVT.

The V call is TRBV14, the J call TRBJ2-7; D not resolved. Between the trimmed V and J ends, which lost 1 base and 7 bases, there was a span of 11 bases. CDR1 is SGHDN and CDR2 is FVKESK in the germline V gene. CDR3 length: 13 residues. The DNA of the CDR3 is TGTGCCAGCAGCCAAGCCGATGTGGGGGAGCAGTACTTC. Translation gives CASSQADVGEQYF. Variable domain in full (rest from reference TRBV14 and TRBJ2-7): EAGVTQFPSHSVIEKGQTVTLRCDPISGHDNLYWYRRVMGKEIKFLLHFVKESKQDESGMPNNRFLAERTGGTYSTLKVQPAELEDSGVYFCASSQADVGEQYFGPGTRLTVT.

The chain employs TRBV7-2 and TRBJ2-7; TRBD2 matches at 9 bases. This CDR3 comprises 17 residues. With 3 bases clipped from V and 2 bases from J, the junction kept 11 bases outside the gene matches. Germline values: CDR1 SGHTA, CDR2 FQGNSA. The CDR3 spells CASSFLPGGGRAYEQYF. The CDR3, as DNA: TGTGCCAGCAGCTTCCTCCCCGGCGGCGGGAGGGCCTACGAGCAGTACTTC.

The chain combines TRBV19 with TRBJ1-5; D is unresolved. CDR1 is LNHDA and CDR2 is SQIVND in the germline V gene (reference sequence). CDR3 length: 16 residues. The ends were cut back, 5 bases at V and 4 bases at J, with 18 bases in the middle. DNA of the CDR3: TGTGCCAGTAGTGCACCCCAAGGAGTTCCGAATCAGCCCCAGCATTTT. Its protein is CASSAPQGVPNQPQHF.

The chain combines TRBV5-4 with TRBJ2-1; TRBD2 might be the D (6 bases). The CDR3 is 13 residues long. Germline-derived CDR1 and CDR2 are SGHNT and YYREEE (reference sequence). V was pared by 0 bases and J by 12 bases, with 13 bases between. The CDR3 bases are TGTGCCAGCAGCTTGGGGCTGCTGGAGGGGCAGTTCTTC. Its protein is CASSLGLLEGQFF.

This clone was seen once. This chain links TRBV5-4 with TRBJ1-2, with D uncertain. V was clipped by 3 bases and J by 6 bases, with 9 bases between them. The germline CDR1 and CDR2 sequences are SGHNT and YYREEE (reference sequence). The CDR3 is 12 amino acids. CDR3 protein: CASSYSEHGYTF. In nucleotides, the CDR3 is TGTGCCAGCAGCTACTCGGAACATGGCTACACCTTC.

The CDR3: CAWNRGSNQPQHF. DNA of the CDR3: TGTGCCTGGAACAGGGGCAGCAATCAGCCCCAGCATTTT. The rearrangement uses TRBV30 and TRBJ1-5; 7 nucleotides line up with TRBD1. The CDR3 spans 13 residues. CDR1 is GTSNPN, CDR2 SVGIG, per germline (reference sequence). The V and J ends lost 4 bases and 1 base, in that order; junction bases with no gene match: 1.

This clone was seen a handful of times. The CDR3 DNA reads as TGTGCCAGCAGCTCAGGGGGAAAACCTTCACCCCTCCACTTT. Protein product: CASSSGGKPSPLHF. The chain joins TRBV7-9 to TRBJ1-6; TRBD1 agrees at 7 bases. This CDR3 contains 14 residues. CDR1 and CDR2 from the germline V gene are SEHNR and FQNEAQ (reference sequence). V shed 4 bases and J 9 bases; nucleotides not matched to a gene: 6.

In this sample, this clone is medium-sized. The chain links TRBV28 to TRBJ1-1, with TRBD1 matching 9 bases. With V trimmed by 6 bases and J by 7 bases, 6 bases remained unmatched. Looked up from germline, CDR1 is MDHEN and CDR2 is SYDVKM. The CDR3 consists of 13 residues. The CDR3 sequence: CASRIPGQGEAFF. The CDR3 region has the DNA TGTGCCAGCAGAATCCCGGGACAGGGTGAAGCTTTCTTT.

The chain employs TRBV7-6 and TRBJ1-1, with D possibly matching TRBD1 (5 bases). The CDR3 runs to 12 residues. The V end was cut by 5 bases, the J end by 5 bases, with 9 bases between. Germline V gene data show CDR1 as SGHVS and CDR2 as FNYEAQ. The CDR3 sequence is CASSRWGTEAFF. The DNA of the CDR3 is TGTGCCAGCAGCCGTTGGGGGACTGAAGCTTTCTTT.

The CDR3 DNA follows: TGTGCCAGCAGCTTAGTCGCTAGCGGGGGCAGCTCCTACAATGAGCAGTTCTTC. It is translated as CASSLVASGGSSYNEQFF. J is TRBJ2-1 and V is TRBV7-2; 10 bases agree with TRBD2. This CDR3 has 18 amino acids. Looked up from germline, CDR1 is SGHTA and CDR2 is FQGNSA. V shed 1 base and J 0 bases; nucleotides not matched to a gene: 6. Together with reference TRBV7-2 and TRBJ2-1, the CDR3 gives the full variable domain: GAGVSQSPSNKVTEKGKDVELRCDPISGHTALYWYRQSLGQGLEFLIYFQGNSAPDKSGLPSDRFSAERTGGSVSTLTIQRTQQEDSAVYLCASSLVASGGSSYNEQFFGPGTRLTVL.

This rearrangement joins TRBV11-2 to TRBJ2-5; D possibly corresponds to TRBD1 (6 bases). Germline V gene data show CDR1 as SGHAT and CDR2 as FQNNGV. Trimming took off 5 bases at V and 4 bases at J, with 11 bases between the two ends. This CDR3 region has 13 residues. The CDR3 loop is CASSPGTLETQYF. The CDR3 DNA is TGTGCCAGCAGCCCGGGGACACTAGAGACCCAGTACTTC.

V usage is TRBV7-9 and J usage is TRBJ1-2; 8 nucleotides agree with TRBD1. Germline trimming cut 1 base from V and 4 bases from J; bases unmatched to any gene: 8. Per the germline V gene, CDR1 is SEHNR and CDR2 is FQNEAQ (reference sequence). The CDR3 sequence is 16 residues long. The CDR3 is CASSLEGGQAVYGYTF. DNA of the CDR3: TGTGCCAGCAGCTTAGAGGGGGGACAGGCGGTCTATGGCTACACCTTC.

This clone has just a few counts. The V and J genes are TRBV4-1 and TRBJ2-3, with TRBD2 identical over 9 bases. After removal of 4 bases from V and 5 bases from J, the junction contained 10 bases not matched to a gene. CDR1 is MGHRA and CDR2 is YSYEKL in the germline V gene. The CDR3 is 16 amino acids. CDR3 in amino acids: CASSRRSGGRGDTQYF. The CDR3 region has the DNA TGCGCCAGCAGCCGCCGAAGCGGGGGGCGAGGAGATACGCAGTATTTT.

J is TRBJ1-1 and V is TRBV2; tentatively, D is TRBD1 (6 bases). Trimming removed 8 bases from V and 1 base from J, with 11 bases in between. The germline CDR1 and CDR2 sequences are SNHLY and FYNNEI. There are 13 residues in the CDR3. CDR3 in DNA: TGTGCCAGCGGGACAACCCAGAACACTGAAGCTTTCTTT. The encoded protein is CASGTTQNTEAFF.

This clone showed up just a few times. CDR3: CASSQVNQGNTEAFF. The CDR3 DNA reads TGCGCCAGCAGCCAAGTTAACCAGGGGAACACTGAAGCTTTCTTT. The V and J genes are TRBV4-1 and TRBJ1-1, with D possibly TRBD1 on 5 matching bases. This CDR3 region has 15 residues. The germline CDR1 and CDR2 sequences are MGHRA and YSYEKL. Trimming took off 1 base at V and 1 base at J, with 10 bases between the two ends.

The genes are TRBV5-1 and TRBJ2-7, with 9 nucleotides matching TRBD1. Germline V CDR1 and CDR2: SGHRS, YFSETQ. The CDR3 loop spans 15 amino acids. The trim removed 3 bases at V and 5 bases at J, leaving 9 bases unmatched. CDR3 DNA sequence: TGCGCCAGCAGCTGGAAGGGGACAGGGAACCACGAGCAGTACTTC. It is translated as CASSWKGTGNHEQYF.

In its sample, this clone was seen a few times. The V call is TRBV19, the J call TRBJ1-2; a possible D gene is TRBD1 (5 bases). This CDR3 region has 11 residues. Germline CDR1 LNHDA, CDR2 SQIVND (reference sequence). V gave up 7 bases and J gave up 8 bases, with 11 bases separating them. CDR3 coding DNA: TGTGCCAGTAATCAGGGATGGGGCTACACCTTC. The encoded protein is CASNQGWGYTF. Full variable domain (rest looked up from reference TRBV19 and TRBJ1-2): DGGITQSPKYLFRKEGQNVTLSCEQNLNHDAMYWYRQDPGQGLRLIYYSQIVNDFQKGDIAEGYSVSREKKESFPLTVTSAQKNPTAFYLCASNQGWGYTFGSGTRLTVV.